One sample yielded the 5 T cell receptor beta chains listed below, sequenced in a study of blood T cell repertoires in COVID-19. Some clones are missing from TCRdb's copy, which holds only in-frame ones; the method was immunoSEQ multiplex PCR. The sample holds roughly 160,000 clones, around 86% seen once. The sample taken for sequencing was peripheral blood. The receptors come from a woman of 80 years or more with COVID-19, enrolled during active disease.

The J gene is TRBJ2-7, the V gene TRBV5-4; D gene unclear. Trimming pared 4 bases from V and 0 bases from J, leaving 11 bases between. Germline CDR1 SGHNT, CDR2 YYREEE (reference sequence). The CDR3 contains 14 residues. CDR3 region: CASSASAGSYEQYF. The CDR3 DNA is TGTGCCAGCAGCGCGTCGGCAGGCTCCTACGAGCAGTACTTC.

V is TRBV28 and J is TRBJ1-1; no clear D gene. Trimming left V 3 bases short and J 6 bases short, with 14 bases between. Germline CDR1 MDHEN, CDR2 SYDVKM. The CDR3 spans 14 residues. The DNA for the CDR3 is TGTGCCAGCAGTTTGGCTTACCGGGAGTCTGAAGCTTTCTTT. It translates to CASSLAYRESEAFF.

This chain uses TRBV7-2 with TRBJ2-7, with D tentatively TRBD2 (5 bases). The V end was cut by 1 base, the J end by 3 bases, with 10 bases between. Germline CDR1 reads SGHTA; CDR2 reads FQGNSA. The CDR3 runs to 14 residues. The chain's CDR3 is CASSLVEGNYEQYF. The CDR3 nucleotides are TGTGCCAGCAGCTTAGTCGAGGGTAACTACGAGCAGTACTTC.

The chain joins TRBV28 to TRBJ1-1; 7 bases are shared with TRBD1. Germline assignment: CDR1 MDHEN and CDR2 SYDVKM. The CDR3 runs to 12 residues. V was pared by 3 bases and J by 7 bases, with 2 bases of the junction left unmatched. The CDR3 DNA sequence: TGTGCCAGCAGTTTCGGACAGGTTGAAGCTTTCTTT. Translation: CASSFGQVEAFF.

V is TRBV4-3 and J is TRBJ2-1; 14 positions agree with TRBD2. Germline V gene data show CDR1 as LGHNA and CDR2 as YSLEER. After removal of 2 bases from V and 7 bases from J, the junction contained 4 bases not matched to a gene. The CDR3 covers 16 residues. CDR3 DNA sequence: TGCGCCAGCAGCCAACGACTAGCGGGAGGGCCGAATGAGCAGTTCTTC. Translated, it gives CASSQRLAGGPNEQFF.